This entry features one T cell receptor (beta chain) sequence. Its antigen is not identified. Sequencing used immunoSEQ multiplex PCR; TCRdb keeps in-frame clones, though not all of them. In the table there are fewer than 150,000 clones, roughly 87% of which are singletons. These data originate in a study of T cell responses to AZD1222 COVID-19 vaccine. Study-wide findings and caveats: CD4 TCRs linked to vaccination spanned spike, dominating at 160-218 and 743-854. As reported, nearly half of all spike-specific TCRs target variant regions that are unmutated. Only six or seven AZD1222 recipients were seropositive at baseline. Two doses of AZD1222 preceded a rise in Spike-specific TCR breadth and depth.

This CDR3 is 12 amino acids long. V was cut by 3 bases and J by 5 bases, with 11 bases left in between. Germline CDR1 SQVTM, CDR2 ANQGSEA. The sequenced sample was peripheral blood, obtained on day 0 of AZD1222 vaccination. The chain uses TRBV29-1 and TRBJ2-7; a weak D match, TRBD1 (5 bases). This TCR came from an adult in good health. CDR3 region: CSVDVGADEQYF. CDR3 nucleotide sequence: TGCAGCGTTGACGTAGGGGCGGACGAGCAGTACTTC.